This T cell receptor beta chain was recorded in a study of blood T cell repertoires in COVID-19. Overall study: The United States, Italy and Spain provided the acute and convalescent COVID-19 samples. PBMCs, B-cell-depleted T cells, or T cells were the source of the cDNA or gDNA that made up the material.

Germline V lookup: CDR1 MNHEY, CDR2 SVGAGI. V gave up 7 bases and J gave up 2 bases, with 17 bases separating them. The CDR3 sequence is 15 residues long. In the authors' methods: Quantification of nucleated cells was approximated via reference gene primer amplification. The method was immunoSEQ multiplex PCR; TCRdb's version includes in-frame clones alone and lacks a portion of them. The DNA gave D and trimming, while V, J and clone size come from that table. Of around 190,000 clones listed, around 80% were seen once; the top ten hold around 14%. Sequenced input: peripheral blood. The J gene is TRBJ1-2, the V gene TRBV6-5; perhaps TRBD1 as D (6 bases). The receptor was derived from a human donor in a cohort sampled during active COVID-19. The CDR3 protein is CASTPAQTGNYGYTF. As DNA, the CDR3 is TGTGCCAGCACCCCCGCACAAACAGGGAACTATGGCTACACCTTC.